This T cell receptor beta chain originates from a study of T cells after yellow fever vaccination (dated by TCRdb to 2018 to 2020). In the study overall: The SMART-Seq v4 Ultra Low Input RNA kit was used to prepare libraries from fractions with low cell numbers. Bulk PBMC replicates and cell subsets were isolated from blood drawn at multiple timepoints before and after both primary and secondary immunization. To track T-cell clones before and after primary and booster YFV17D yellow fever vaccination, bulk TCR alpha and beta repertoires were sequenced longitudinally. Two healthy male donors, one aged 18 to 30 and one aged 30 to 40 years, were included in the cohort. The full study reports these points: Most clones expanded after primary vaccination (around 96% of CD4 and 88% of CD8) were re-detected after the booster, suggesting that broad memory maintenance occurred. Only a couple of donors were included in the study, so the extent to which the findings can be generalized is limited. Because abundant contaminating clonotypes from the bulk population could be contained in FACS-sorted repertoires, computational filtering was required. Compared with the primary T-cell response, the secondary T-cell response was faster but weaker, reaching its peak on day 5 rather than on day 15. A small share of clonotypes was detected in both CD4 and CD8 compartments, with the overlap likely arising from convergent recombination.

This sample was sequenced with an Illumina NovaSeq 6000. TCR cDNA was made using 5'RACE template switching, a step that added a universal primer site and unique molecular identifiers. Priming of cDNA synthesis was performed from both the TCR alpha and TCR beta constant segments. Libraries were amplified in two PCR steps, with sample barcodes and sequencing adapters added in the second step. Sequencing of the libraries was done on either Illumina HiSeq 2500 (2x100 bp) or NovaSeq (2x150 bp). As for how the authors treated the data: MIGEC handled demultiplexing of reads and collapsing into UMI consensus sequences, while MiXCR performed V(D)J alignment. Vaccine-responding clonotypes were identified with edgeR using replicate PBMC samples, with FDR below 0.01 and a log2 fold change above 5 up to day 15 being required. Bulk clonotypes were assigned CD4 or CD8 identity according to which sequenced CD4 or CD8 repertoire held them at higher abundance. TCRdb passed the public sequencing reads through fastp at Q25 and MiXCR, retaining productive beta sequences. CDR3 protein duplicates are merged, each entry listing the most common genes and DNA. The V and J calls follow TCRdb's processing rather than the paper's. For this sample there are around 300,000 distinct CDR3 sequences; 4.1% appear just once. The top ten clones comprise roughly 25% of the sample.

Reading the label with the study, this specimen's treatment or condition is: live attenuated yellow fever vaccine strain. At every blood-draw timepoint, two biological replicates of bulk PBMCs were collected. PBMCs were isolated from peripheral blood using a standard Ficoll-Paque protocol. RNA was extracted with TriZol from bulk PBMCs, CD4 and CD8 fractions, and dextramer-positive and dextramer-negative fractions. Ten or more counts support this clonotype. This clone's antigen is unknown. No much larger clonotype is one base removed from it; base qualities were not supplied. Sequences were derived from PBMCs, sampled 5 days after the yellow fever booster vaccination. This clonotype originated in a man younger than 35 who received the YFV17D yellow fever vaccine.

The bases read TGTGCCAGCAGTGAATGGGAAGATACGCAGTATTTT. Translated, it reads CASSEWEDTQYF. The V and J genes are TRBV6-1 and TRBJ2-3; too little of a D gene remains to name it. The CDR1 and CDR2 encoded by the germline V gene are MNHNS and SASEGT. The CDR3 spans 12 residues, from the cysteine through the phenylalanine. The retained sequence is limited to the CDR3, 36 bases, with the frame set at the first base. V drops 2 bases and J drops 5 bases, leaving 5 bases in between.